This TCR beta chain was profiled in a study of blood T cells in healthy people across ages. It was with a sample-barcoded 5' primer and a J-beta primer mix that a second PCR of roughly 7 to 11 cycles was run. MiXCR, applied by TCRdb to the 5' RACE reads, yields one record per CDR3 protein. The table has approximately 880,000 distinct CDR3 sequences, around 48% seen once. CDR3 length equals 17 residues. The V gene's germline CDR1 is MNHEY and CDR2 SMNVEV (reference sequence). Of note for this clonotype: Its specificity is not known. The junction does not match germline at one end; this may be a read error.

Overall study results and limits: Older individuals had lower TCR beta diversity per million T cells (the decline was roughly linear).

The V gene is TRBV27, the J gene TRBJ1-5, with D maybe TRBD1 (6 bases). The source is a man younger than 40 in good health. The sequencing sample was made of blood. The DNA for the CDR3 is TGCGCCAGCAGTTTACGGCGGACAGAGTATAGCAATCAGCCCCAGCATTTT. It encodes CASSLRRTEYSNQPQHF.